This is a list of T cell receptor beta chains from one sample in a study of healthy donors' naive CD4 and CD8 T cells. TCRdb itself ran the reads through MiXCR, one entry per CDR3 protein. The sample lists some 190,000 distinct CDR3 sequences, around 80% seen once, with roughly 2.4% in the top ten. Sequenced input: naive CD4+ and CD8+ T cells sorted from blood, pooled from several donors. The receptors were sampled from a pool of human donors in good health; the sample pools cells from several healthy donors. The CDR3 runs from the conserved cysteine through the conserved F or W.

TRBV5-5	TRBJ2-1	18	CASSLTTSGRLDYNEQFF
TRBV6-2/TRBV6-3	TRBJ2-3	14	CASSASGRTDTQYF
TRBV20-1	TRBJ2-5	15	CSAPEQRGLGETQYF
TRBV15	TRBJ2-7	13	CATSRDREGEQYF
TRBV18	TRBJ2-5	16	CASSPPGLAGGETQYF
TRBV29-1	TRBJ1-2	12	CSVRAPALGYTF
TRBV29-1	TRBJ2-7	15	CSVRLAGESSYEQYF
TRBV29-1	TRBJ2-3	13	CSVAPNGPDTQYF
TRBV6-5	TRBJ2-7	13	CASRDRSFSEQYF
TRBV29-1	TRBJ2-6	16	CSVESRDVAGANVLTF
TRBV29-1	TRBJ1-2	11	CSAPMGPGYTF
TRBV20-1	TRBJ1-5	14	CSASTAPSNQPQHF
TRBV5-6	TRBJ2-7	16	CASSLLGDRVFYEQYF
TRBV6-5	TRBJ2-1	14	CASSYSGQYNEQFF
TRBV6-6	TRBJ2-1	14	CASFRNSSYNEQFF
TRBV19	TRBJ1-4	15	CASGGGRNLNEKLFF
TRBV12-5	TRBJ1-5	13	CASSDSSNQPQHF
TRBV6-2/TRBV6-3	TRBJ1-5	18	CASSYSDWGTYSNQPQHF
TRBV4-2	TRBJ2-3	16	CASSQAQAGGADTQYF
TRBV29-1	TRBJ2-1	12	CSESSGSGEQFF
TRBV29-1	TRBJ2-2	13	CSVVSSGGGELFF
TRBV5-5	TRBJ1-5	17	CASSLGTQLYSNQPQHF
TRBV20-1	TRBJ1-5	14	CSARVPVRNQPQHF
TRBV6-5	TRBJ1-6	16	CASSQSRATYNSPLHF
TRBV7-8	TRBJ1-5	16	CASSLARQGRYQPQHF
TRBV6-5	TRBJ1-2	13	CASHLPGRGGYTF
TRBV6-2/TRBV6-3	TRBJ1-5	11	CASSYPEGKHF
TRBV19	TRBJ1-1	15	CASSMGWGTSTEAFF
TRBV29-1	TRBJ2-7	10	CSVLEYEQYF
TRBV5-4	TRBJ2-6	18	CASSLAPSHSSGANVLTF
TRBV20-1	TRBJ1-2	15	CSARDLGQDIYGYTF
TRBV5-1	TRBJ1-4	14	CASRDSPTNEKLFF